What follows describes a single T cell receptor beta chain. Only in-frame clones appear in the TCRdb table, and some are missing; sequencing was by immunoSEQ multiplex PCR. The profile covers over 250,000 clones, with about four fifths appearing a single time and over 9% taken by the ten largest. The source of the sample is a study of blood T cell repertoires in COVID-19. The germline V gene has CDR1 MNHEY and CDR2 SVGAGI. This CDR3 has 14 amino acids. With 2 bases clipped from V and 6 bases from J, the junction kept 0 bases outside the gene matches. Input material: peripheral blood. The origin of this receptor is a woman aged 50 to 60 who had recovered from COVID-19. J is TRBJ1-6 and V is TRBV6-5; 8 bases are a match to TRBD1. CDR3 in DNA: TGTGCCAGCAGTTACACAGGGGGTAATTCACCCCTCCACTTT. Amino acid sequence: CASSYTGGNSPLHF.